The present entry profiles one T cell receptor beta chain with its context. This clonotype was seen many times. It lacks a known antigen. Per-nucleotide qualities are absent, and no much larger clonotype sits a single base away. Hyperthyroidism patients were newly diagnosed, with disease duration under 2 months, and aged 18 to 65 years. Exclusion was applied to patients with uncontrolled infections, other autoimmune diseases, pregnancy or lactation. Diagnoses were established on the basis of clinical symptoms, serum thyroxine and TRAb, thyroid ultrasound, and orbital computed tomography. For progressor patients, blood was drawn at the first diagnosis of hyperthyroidism, before any ophthalmopathy symptoms had appeared. PBMCs were isolated from about 9.2 ml of fresh peripheral blood by Ficoll-Paque density gradient centrifugation. Progressor patients were initially diagnosed with Graves' hyperthyroidism and developed ophthalmopathy during follow-up. Total RNA was extracted using Trizol reagent, and RNA quality was assessed on an Agilent 2100 Bioanalyzer.

Amplification of TCR beta CDR3 regions was carried out from RNA transcripts. The TCR CDR3 was subjected to a first round of RT-PCR using the HTBI primer set and the Qiagen OneStep RT-PCR kit. The libraries were constructed in a second round of multiplex PCR and then size-selected and purified. The libraries were sequenced on an Illumina HiSeq2000 using paired-end 100 bp reads. The paper's processing steps were these. SOAPnuke was used to process the raw data, removing reads that contained adapters or uncalled bases, had a mean Phred below 15, or lacked an exact match to the constant primer or identifier. High-quality paired reads were merged with COPE v1.2.5, and unique nucleotide sequences were defined as clonotypes. MiTCR v1.1 was used to align clonotypes to the IMGT TRBV, TRBD and TRBJ reference segments. Only V-J combinations with frequency above 0.0001, covering about 99% of repertoires, were analysed. The TCS score was defined as the ratio of F50 (clonal expansion) to E x V (chaos), calculated using BLOSUM62-based TCRdist between CDR3 peptides within each V-J. Welch's t-statistics and random forest reduced roughly 530 V-J features to around 14, which were used in a naive Bayes classifier (R e1071). Using fastp at Q25 and MiXCR, TCRdb reprocessed the public reads and kept productive beta chains. Every distinct CDR3 protein forms one entry, paired with its most common genes and DNA. The V and J calls were not made by the authors but by TCRdb's processing. For this sample the table gives around 350,000 distinct CDR3 sequences, of which around a sixth were detected only once. The ten largest clones represent about 30% of the sample.

V lost 5 bases and J lost 9 bases, and the count of bases not matched to a germline gene is 10. The CDR3 covers 14 residues, taking in both the cysteine and the phenylalanine. Here the CDR3 DNA is all that survives: 42 bases in frame from base 1. The germline V gene provides CDR1 MNHNS and CDR2 SASEGT. The data are from a study of T cells in Graves' hyperthyroidism and ophthalmopathy (dated by TCRdb to the late 2010s). Regarding the complete study: Peripheral blood samples were taken at the time of initial diagnosis, prior to any treatment. A discovery cohort of about a hundred patients, roughly 45 with Graves' ophthalmopathy and about 58 with stable Graves' hyperthyroidism, was used to find distinguishing TCR V-J signatures. Prospective prediction of ophthalmopathy was tested in an independent validation cohort of some 19 hyperthyroidism patients and around 16 patients who later progressed to ophthalmopathy. For training and testing, the 100 or so patients in the discovery cohort were randomly divided in a 7:3 ratio. The study also compared thyroid tissue and blood T-cell repertoires from five or six Graves' hyperthyroidism patients. Once sampling was done, hyperthyroidism patients were given methimazole at a starting dose of 30 mg daily, whereas ophthalmopathy patients were given high-dose intravenous methylprednisolone. The paper reports TCR Vbeta CDR3 sequencing of about 140 peripheral blood samples: approximately 41 ophthalmopathy, fewer than 80 hyperthyroidism and around 17 progressor patients. The paper as a whole reports these results and caveats: Most expanded thyroid clonotypes (frequency above 0.001) were also detected in blood, a finding suggesting that blood repertoires may reflect thyroid immune responses. In validation, the model predicted progression to ophthalmopathy with roughly 70% sensitivity and about 73% specificity, a median of about six months before onset. No statistical method was used to set the sample size in advance, and investigators knew the group allocation. Ophthalmopathy was separated from stable hyperthyroidism by a 13 V-J signature model, with approximately 86% sensitivity and around 81% specificity obtained in cross-validation and 80%/75% obtained in testing.

The clonotype originates from a woman between 18 and 29 years old with Graves' hyperthyroidism that later progressed to Graves' ophthalmopathy. The rearranged segments are TRBV6-1 and TRBJ2-7, and 10 junctional nucleotides match TRBD1. Sequencing was performed on blood. The CDR3 has the sequence CASSLGQGRRGQYF. In nucleotides, the sequence is TGTGCCAGCAGTCTGGGACAGGGGCGCAGGGGGCAGTACTTC.